Following are 16 T cell receptor beta chains from one sample sequenced in a study of lymphopenia after photon versus proton radiotherapy. Clones were sequenced by immunoSEQ multiplex PCR, and TCRdb holds only the in-frame ones, with some missing. The data contain some 17,000 clones, 70% to 85% of them seen just once; the ten biggest clones take up around 20%. The sample in question was peripheral blood, obtained from a patient treated with proton-based radiotherapy. These receptors came from a man aged 65 to 85 with pancreatic cancer.

V usage is TRBV27 and J usage is TRBJ2-6, with D perhaps assigned TRBD1 or TRBD2 (5 bases each). The germline V gene encodes CDR1 MNHEY and CDR2 SMNVEV (reference sequence). The CDR3 consists of 15 residues. V lost 3 bases and J 3 bases, leaving 9 bases between the germline ends. CDR3 residues: CASSLGDHGANVLTF. Here the CDR3 DNA reads TGTGCCAGCAGTTTGGGGGACCATGGGGCCAACGTCCTGACTTTC. Drawing the rest from reference TRBV27 and TRBJ2-6, the complete variable domain is EAQVTQNPRYLITVTGKKLTVTCSQNMNHEYMSWYRQDPGLGLRQIYYSMNVEVTDKGDVPEGYKVSRKEKRNFPLILESPSPNQTSLYFCASSLGDHGANVLTFGAGSRLTVL.

CDR3 nucleotides: TGTGCCAGCAGTGATGTGAGAGGCTACAATGAGCAGTTCTTC. Translation: CASSDVRGYNEQFF. The chain combines TRBV25-1 with TRBJ2-1, with D hard to call. The germline gives CDR1 MGHDK, CDR2 SYGVNS. V was shortened by 3 bases and J by 3 bases, with 9 bases between the two germline ends. This CDR3 spans 14 amino acids.

The chain couples TRBV19 to TRBJ1-1, with D perhaps matching TRBD1 (6 bases). The CDR3 spans 15 residues. Germline V CDR1 and CDR2: LNHDA, SQIVND (reference sequence). V was trimmed by 5 bases and J by 0 bases, leaving 13 bases between them. CDR3 residues: CASSLWTDMNTEAFF. As DNA, the CDR3 is TGTGCCAGTAGTCTATGGACAGATATGAACACTGAAGCTTTCTTT.

Only a few counts were recorded for this clone. This rearrangement joins TRBV14 to TRBJ2-7; D tentatively reads TRBD1 or TRBD2 (6 bases each). Germline CDR1 SGHDN, CDR2 FVKESK. Trimming stripped 5 bases from V and 4 bases from J, with 12 bases between. The CDR3 loop spans 13 amino acids. The chain's CDR3 is CASSGGLRYEQYF. The CDR3 nucleotides are TGTGCCAGCAGCGGGGGGCTTAGATACGAGCAGTACTTC.

The J gene is TRBJ2-7, the V gene TRBV6-1; 12 nucleotides agree with TRBD1. V lost 2 bases, J lost 6 bases, and 8 bases stayed unmatched. Germline V lookup: CDR1 MNHNS, CDR2 SASEGT. This CDR3 is 16 amino acids long. CDR3 nucleotide sequence: TGTGCCAGCAGTGAATTACCGGGACAGGGGGCTGGCGAGCAGTACTTC. The encoded protein is CASSELPGQGAGEQYF.

The chain is built from TRBV10-1 and TRBJ2-1; D gene unclear. The V gene's germline CDR1 is WNHNN and CDR2 SYGVQD (reference sequence). Trimming pared 4 bases from V and 7 bases from J, leaving 8 bases between. This CDR3 is built from 12 residues. The CDR3 DNA is TGCGCCAGCAGTGCCTCTAGGAATGAGCAGTTCTTC. Its protein product is CASSASRNEQFF.

The V gene is TRBV9, the J gene TRBJ2-5, with D unclear. V shed 0 bases and J shed 5 bases, with 11 bases lying between them. This CDR3 contains 14 residues. CDR1 is SGDLS and CDR2 is YYNGEE in the germline V gene. The CDR3 DNA follows: TGTGCCAGCAGCGTAGATCTCGCGTACGAGACCCAGTACTTC. Its translation is CASSVDLAYETQYF.

In this sample, this clone turned up once. This chain uses TRBV7-3 with TRBJ2-1; 12 bases line up with TRBD2. The CDR3 has 16 residues. The germline V gene has CDR1 SGHTA and CDR2 FQGTGA. Trimming took 2 bases from V and 9 from J; bases not matched to a gene: 8. The CDR3, as DNA: TGTGCCAGCAGCTTAGGGTCTAGCGGGAGGGGCGGTGAGCAGTTCTTC. It is translated as CASSLGSSGRGGEQFF.

The chain has TRBV11-2 and TRBJ2-7; 14 bases are a match to TRBD2. With 0 bases clipped from V and 7 bases from J, the junction kept 8 bases outside the gene matches. Germline V gene data show CDR1 as SGHAT and CDR2 as FQNNGV. CDR3 length: 17 amino acids. This chain's CDR3 is CASSLDSGTSGSWEQYF. DNA for the CDR3: TGTGCCAGCAGCTTAGACTCCGGGACTAGCGGGAGCTGGGAGCAGTACTTC.

Relative to its sample, this clone is medium-sized. The chain employs TRBV5-1 and TRBJ2-5; D call uncertain. The CDR3 has 14 residues. Germline values: CDR1 SGHRS, CDR2 YFSETQ. Trimming removed 0 bases at V and 2 bases at J, with 8 bases between. Here the CDR3 DNA reads TGCGCCAGCAGCTTGGCACTGGGGCAAGAGACCCAGTACTTC. This encodes CASSLALGQETQYF.

J is TRBJ2-3 and V is TRBV4-2; the D gene is possibly TRBD2 (6 bases). Germline V gives CDR1 LGHNA, CDR2 YNFKEQ. The CDR3 consists of 16 residues. V was shortened by 5 bases and J by 0 bases, with 15 bases between the two germline ends. The CDR3 DNA follows: TGTGCCAGCAGCGCCTTACTAGCCCGAAGCACAGATACGCAGTATTTT. Translation: CASSALLARSTDTQYF.

The genes are TRBV9 and TRBJ2-2; 14 bases map to TRBD2. The CDR3 totals 18 residues. The junction had 8 bases not matched to a gene; V was cut back by 0 bases and J by 7 bases. The germline CDR1 and CDR2 sequences are SGDLS and YYNGEE. Here the CDR3 reads CASSVAGLAGVYGGELFF. In nucleotides, the CDR3 is TGTGCCAGCAGCGTAGCGGGACTAGCGGGAGTGTATGGCGGGGAGCTGTTTTTT.

This clone was seen a handful of times. This sequence joins TRBV29-1 and TRBJ1-2; 9 bases line up with TRBD1. Germline V gene sequence: CDR1 SQVTM, CDR2 ANQGSEA. Losses at the gene ends were 3 bases for V and 7 bases for J; bases not matched to a gene: 0. This CDR3 has 11 amino acids. CDR3 sequence (DNA): TGCAGCGTTGAGGGACAGGGTGGCTACACCTTC. Translated, it gives CSVEGQGGYTF.

The rearrangement links TRBV19 to TRBJ1-2; D gene unclear. V gave up 7 bases and J gave up 6 bases, with 15 bases separating them. CDR1 and CDR2 from the germline V gene are LNHDA and SQIVND (reference sequence). The CDR3 has 13 amino acids. The CDR3 loop is CASTHPSGHGYTF. The CDR3 DNA follows: TGTGCCAGTACCCATCCCAGTGGCCATGGCTACACCTTC.

DNA of the CDR3: TGTGCCAGCAGCCAAGATTCATCAGGAGCCTATGGCTACACCTTC. Its translation is CASSQDSSGAYGYTF. The rearrangement uses TRBV11-2 and TRBJ1-2, with unresolved D. The CDR3 runs to 15 residues. V lost 5 bases to trimming and J lost 4 bases, with 17 bases between them. Germline CDR1 is SGHAT and CDR2 is FQNNGV.

This sequence joins TRBV29-1 and TRBJ2-6; 10 bases agree with TRBD1. The germline CDR1 and CDR2 sequences are SQVTM and ANQGSEA. J lost 2 bases, V lost 4 bases, and 2 bases had no gene match. This CDR3 spans 15 amino acids. CDR3 DNA sequence: TGCAGCGTTGTCGGGACAGGGGCTGGGGCCAACGTCCTGACTTTC. As protein: CSVVGTGAGANVLTF.